Described below is a single T cell receptor (beta chain) sequence and its context. Source study methods: Estimated nucleated cell counts came from reference gene primer amplification. Profiled with immunoSEQ multiplex PCR; TCRdb holds only in-frame clones, not every one. V and J calls and clone size are copied from that table; D and trimming were computed from the DNA. Seen here are under 50,000 clones, roughly 75% observed once, and the top ten hold about 40%. The data are from a study of blood T cell repertoires in COVID-19. Study background: PBMCs, B-cell-depleted T cells, or T cells were the source of the cDNA or gDNA that made up the material.

The V gene lost 4 bases and the J gene lost 5 bases, with 17 bases spanning the gap. Germline V CDR1 and CDR2: MNHEY, SVGEGT. The CDR3 is 15 residues long. The rearrangement joins TRBV6-2 or TRBV6-3 to TRBJ2-5, with TRBD1 as a possible D gene (5 bases). The receptor was isolated from a man older than 75 with active or convalescent COVID-19. The sample comprised peripheral blood. The CDR3 sequence: CASSSGSSVVETQYF. The CDR3 DNA reads as TGTGCCAGCAGTTCAGGGTCTAGTGTGGTGGAGACCCAGTACTTC.